Below, 20 T cell receptor beta chains from the same sample are listed, as sequenced in a study of naive and memory T cell subsets. Findings and limits, study-wide: Especially in CD8 cells, naive repertoires contained a few larger clonotypes, possibly CD45RA-re-expressing memory cells.

Both TRBC1 and TRBC2 were covered by a beta constant-region primer of two equimolar oligonucleotides. Four rounds of PCR amplified the ligated cDNA using nested alpha and beta constant-region primers plus SP2. TCRdb ran MiXCR on the UMI-ligation and nested PCR reads and lists one entry per CDR3 protein. The data show approximately 150,000 distinct CDR3 sequences, approximately 22% seen once. Antigens of these TCRs are unknown. Sample: naive CD4+ T cells from blood. Receptors originate from a human donor in good health.

The table lists this clonotype with a few counts. The CDR3, as DNA: TGTGCCACTCGATCACTAGAGAACTCCTACGAGCAGTACTTC. Encoded protein: CATRSLENSYEQYF. The genes are TRBV10-3 and TRBJ2-7; D might be TRBD2 (5 bases). The germline CDR1 and CDR2 sequences are ENHRY and SYGVKD. V was clipped by 10 bases and J by 0 bases, with 16 bases between them. The CDR3 consists of 14 residues.

J is TRBJ1-6 and V is TRBV28; D might be TRBD1 (5 bases). Trimming cost V 6 bases and J 4 bases, with 16 bases left between them. This CDR3 region has 16 residues. Germline V CDR1 and CDR2: MDHEN, SYDVKM. CDR3 residues: CASSPGDDGYNSPLHF. CDR3 coding DNA: TGTGCCAGCAGCCCCGGGGACGATGGATATAATTCACCCCTCCACTTT. Combining the CDR3 with reference TRBV28 and TRBJ1-6 gives the whole variable domain DVKVTQSSRYLVKRTGEKVFLECVQDMDHENMFWYRQDPGLGLRLIYFSYDVKMKEKGDIPEGYSVSREKKERFSLILESASTNQTSMYLCASSPGDDGYNSPLHFGNGTRLTVT.

V and J are TRBV30 and TRBJ2-6; possibly TRBD1 for D (6 bases). The V gene lost 2 bases and the J gene lost 4 bases, with 12 bases spanning the gap. Germline V gives CDR1 GTSNPN, CDR2 SVGIG (reference sequence). This CDR3 contains 15 residues. The CDR3 spells CAWSWGLGGANVLTF. CDR3 bases: TGTGCCTGGAGTTGGGGGCTGGGAGGGGCCAACGTCCTGACTTTC.

V is TRBV7-9 and J is TRBJ2-2, with D unresolved. Germline V gene lookup returns CDR1 SEHNR and CDR2 FQNEAQ (reference sequence). The CDR3 is 14 amino acids. V was pared by 2 bases and J by 6 bases, with 10 bases between. The CDR3 here is CASSLRRSAGELFF. In DNA, the CDR3 is TGTGCCAGCAGCTTACGCAGGAGCGCCGGGGAGCTGTTTTTT.

The chain links TRBV9 to TRBJ2-1; D not resolved. CDR1 is SGDLS and CDR2 is YYNGEE in the germline V gene. V lost 0 bases and J lost 11, with 6 bases in between. CDR3 length: 11 amino acids. The CDR3 region has the DNA TGTGCCAGCAGCGTAGAGGGAAAGCAGTTCTTC. Its translation: CASSVEGKQFF.

The rearrangement uses TRBV12-3 or TRBV12-4 and TRBJ1-5; no definite D call. The CDR3 sequence is 13 residues long. V was pared by 5 bases and J by 5 bases, with 10 bases between. The CDR3 DNA reads TGTGCCAGCAGTCTTGAGGAGGATCAGCCCCAGCATTTT. Amino acid sequence: CASSLEEDQPQHF.

The chain has TRBV6-6 and TRBJ1-5; 8 positions match TRBD1. This CDR3 comprises 14 residues. Germline V gives CDR1 MNHNY, CDR2 SVGAGI (reference sequence). V dropped 5 bases and J dropped 7; count of bases not matched to a gene: 7. CDR3 in amino acids: CASSLRQGSQPQHF. The CDR3 bases are TGTGCCAGCAGTCTTAGACAGGGGAGCCAGCCCCAGCATTTT.

The chain recombines TRBV28 with TRBJ2-7; 7 bases are a match to TRBD2. This CDR3 has 14 amino acids. Per germline, CDR1 MDHEN and CDR2 SYDVKM. The ends lost 6 bases at V and 1 base at J; junction bases unmatched: 6. CDR3 nucleotide sequence: TGTGCCAGCAGAAAATTGGGAGGGTCCTACGAGCAGTACTTC. Protein sequence: CASRKLGGSYEQYF.

Concerning this clonotype itself: This may stem from a read error, because a much larger clone lies one nucleotide away. This chain uses TRBV6-5 with TRBJ1-5; D is unclear. Trimming cost V 6 bases and J 0 bases, with 9 bases left between them. Germline assignment: CDR1 MNHEY and CDR2 SVGAGI. The CDR3 runs 14 residues. CDR3 residues: CASRDGNSNQPQHF. CDR3 nucleotides: TGTGCCAGCAGGGACGGAAATAGCAATCAGCCCCAGCATTTT.

This clonotype was recorded many times. The CDR3 sequence: CASSLRRTTDTQYF. The CDR3 DNA sequence: TGTGCCAGCAGCTTGAGACGGACCACAGATACGCAGTATTTT. The chain uses TRBV7-2 and TRBJ2-3, with D uncertain. V was pared by 3 bases and J by 2 bases, with 9 bases between. This CDR3 comprises 14 residues. CDR1 and CDR2 from the germline V gene are SGHTA and FQGNSA.

This clonotype has just a few counts. The chain recombines TRBV29-1 with TRBJ2-7, with D possibly TRBD2 on 6 matching bases. The length of the CDR3 is 13 residues. Germline-derived CDR1 and CDR2 are SQVTM and ANQGSEA. Trimming left V 4 bases short and J 7 bases short, with 17 bases between. The CDR3 spells CSVGAPLSGEQYF. The CDR3 DNA reads as TGCAGCGTTGGGGCCCCACTCAGCGGGGAGCAGTACTTC.

The sample holds many counts of this clonotype. Here the CDR3 reads CASSLTGSYNEQFF. As DNA, the CDR3 is TGTGCCAGCAGTTTAACGGGATCCTACAATGAGCAGTTCTTC. The chain employs TRBV12-3 or TRBV12-4 and TRBJ2-1; maybe TRBD2 (5 bases). The V end was cut by 2 bases, the J end by 1 base, with 6 bases between. The CDR3 consists of 14 residues.

This chain uses TRBV6-5 with TRBJ2-7; 7 nucleotides agree with TRBD2. The CDR3 spans 14 residues. The trim removed 2 bases at V and 6 bases at J, leaving 7 bases unmatched. Germline CDR1 and CDR2: MNHEY and SVGAGI. Here the CDR3 reads CASSYGGGGSEQYF. The CDR3, as DNA: TGTGCCAGCAGTTACGGTGGGGGGGGAAGCGAGCAGTACTTC.

This clonotype was counted between two and nine times. V and J are TRBV11-2 and TRBJ1-1; D ambiguous. Trimming stripped 3 bases from V and 7 bases from J, with 3 bases between. Germline V CDR1 and CDR2: SGHAT, FQNNGV. The CDR3 is 10 amino acids. As DNA, the CDR3 is TGTGCCAGCAGCTTCATTGAAGCTTTCTTT. It specifies CASSFIEAFF.

V is TRBV12-3 or TRBV12-4 and J is TRBJ2-1, with 9 bases fitting TRBD1. V shed 0 bases, J shed 12 bases, and the junction held 12 bases outside the gene matches. This CDR3 contains 16 residues. The DNA of the CDR3 is TGTGCCAGCAGTTTAGCGCTTGGGACAGGGAGTAGCGTGCAGTTCTTC. Its protein is CASSLALGTGSSVQFF.

The chain is built from TRBV12-5 and TRBJ2-7, with D tentatively TRBD1 (6 bases). The germline V gene encodes CDR1 LGHNT and CDR2 FRNRAP. Deletions cut 1 base from V and 6 bases from J, with 10 bases between. The CDR3 contains 13 residues. CDR3 sequence reads: CASGLDRASEQYF. In nucleotides, the CDR3 is TGTGCTAGTGGTTTGGACAGGGCCTCCGAGCAGTACTTC.

The chain combines TRBV9 with TRBJ2-1; no firm D call. The germline CDR1 and CDR2 sequences are SGDLS and YYNGEE. The CDR3 spans 14 residues. Deletions cut 4 bases from V and 6 bases from J, with 14 bases between. DNA of the CDR3: TGTGCCAGCAGCCGGAGCTTGACGAGCAATGAGCAGTTCTTC. This gives the protein CASSRSLTSNEQFF.

V usage is TRBV18 and J usage is TRBJ1-1, with D perhaps TRBD1 (5 bases). Germline V gene sequence: CDR1 KGHSH, CDR2 LQKENI. Trimming stripped 3 bases from V and 0 bases from J, with 11 bases between. This CDR3 is 15 amino acids long. The CDR3 DNA reads as TGTGCCAGCTCACCGGGACGGAGAATGAACACTGAAGCTTTCTTT. Amino acid sequence: CASSPGRRMNTEAFF.

The chain couples TRBV5-1 to TRBJ1-6, with 8 bases aligning to TRBD1. CDR1 is SGHRS and CDR2 is YFSETQ in the germline V gene. Germline trimming cut 2 bases from V and 6 bases from J; bases unmatched to any gene: 1. The CDR3 totals 14 residues. The CDR3 protein is CASSFGQGNSPLHF. CDR3 coding DNA: TGCGCCAGCAGCTTTGGACAGGGTAATTCACCCCTCCACTTT.

The table lists this clonotype with a few counts. This chain connects TRBV6-5 to TRBJ1-2; 12 nucleotides agree with TRBD1. Germline-derived CDR1 and CDR2 are MNHEY and SVGAGI. V lost 2 bases to trimming and J lost 7 bases; unmatched junction nucleotides: 11. This CDR3 is 17 amino acids long. CDR3 amino acids: CASSYRHPGQGAFGYTF. The DNA of the CDR3 is TGTGCCAGCAGTTACCGTCACCCGGGACAGGGGGCCTTTGGCTACACCTTC.